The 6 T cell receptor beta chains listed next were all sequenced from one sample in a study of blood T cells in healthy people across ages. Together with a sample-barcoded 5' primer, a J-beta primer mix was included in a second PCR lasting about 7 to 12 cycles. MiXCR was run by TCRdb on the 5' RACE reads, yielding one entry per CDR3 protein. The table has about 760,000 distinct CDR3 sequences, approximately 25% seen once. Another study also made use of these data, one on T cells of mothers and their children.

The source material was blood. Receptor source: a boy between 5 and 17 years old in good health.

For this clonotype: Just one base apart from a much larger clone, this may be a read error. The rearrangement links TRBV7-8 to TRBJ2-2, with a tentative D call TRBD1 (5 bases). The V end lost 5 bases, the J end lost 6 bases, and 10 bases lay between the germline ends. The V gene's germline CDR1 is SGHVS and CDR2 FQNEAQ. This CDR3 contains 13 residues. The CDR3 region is CASSVEGAGELFF. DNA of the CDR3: TGTGCCAGCAGCGTAGAAGGGGCCGGGGAGCTGTTTTTT.

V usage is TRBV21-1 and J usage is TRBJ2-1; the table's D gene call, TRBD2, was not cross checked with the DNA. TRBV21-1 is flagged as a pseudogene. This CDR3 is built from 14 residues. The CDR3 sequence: CTSSTGLASDEQFF. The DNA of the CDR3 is TGTACCAGCAGCACGGGACTAGCTTCGGATGAGCAGTTCTTC.

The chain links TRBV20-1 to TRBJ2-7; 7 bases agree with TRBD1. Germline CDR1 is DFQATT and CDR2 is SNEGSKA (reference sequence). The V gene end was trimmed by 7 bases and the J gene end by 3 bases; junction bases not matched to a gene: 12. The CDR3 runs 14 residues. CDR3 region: CSVSPRDSYYEQYF. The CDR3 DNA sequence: TGCAGTGTTAGCCCCCGGGACAGCTACTACGAGCAGTACTTC.

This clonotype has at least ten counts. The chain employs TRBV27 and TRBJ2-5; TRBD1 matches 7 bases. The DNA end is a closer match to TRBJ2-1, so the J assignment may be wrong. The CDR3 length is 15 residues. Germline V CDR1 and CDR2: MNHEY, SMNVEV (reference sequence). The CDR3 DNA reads TGTGCCAGCAGTTTATCGAGGACAGGTTACAATGAGCAGTTCTTC. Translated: CASSLSRTGYNEQFF.

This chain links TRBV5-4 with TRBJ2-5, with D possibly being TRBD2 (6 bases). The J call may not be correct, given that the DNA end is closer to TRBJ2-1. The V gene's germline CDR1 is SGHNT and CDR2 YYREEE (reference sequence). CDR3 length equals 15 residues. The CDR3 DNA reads TGTGCCAGCAGCCCCACTGGGGGGAGACACAATGAGCAGTTCTTC. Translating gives CASSPTGGRHNEQFF.

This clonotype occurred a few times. The CDR3 loop reads CASSPRDPWNEQFF. CDR3 nucleotides: TGTGCCAGCAGCCCTCGGGACCCGTGGAATGAGCAGTTCTTC. The V gene is TRBV7-8, the J gene TRBJ2-5; D is possibly TRBD1 or TRBD2 (5 bases each). The DNA end is a closer match to TRBJ2-1, so the J assignment may be wrong. This CDR3 is built from 14 residues. Germline-derived CDR1 and CDR2 are SGHVS and FQNEAQ.